This T cell receptor beta chain was profiled in a study of blood T cell repertoires in COVID-19. About the research overall: Donors in the United States, Italy and Spain gave samples during acute or convalescent COVID-19. PBMCs, B-cell-depleted T cells, or T cells were the source of the cDNA or gDNA that made up the material.

This clone was seen a handful of times. As handled by the study authors: The assay estimated nucleated cells by amplifying reference gene primers. Using immunoSEQ multiplex PCR, the repertoire was profiled, and TCRdb retains in-frame clones only, with some absent. The D gene and trimming were derived from the DNA, and the V and J assignments and clone size from that table. The sample holds under 100,000 clones, 81% seen once. This clonotype was obtained from a man older than 75 with active or convalescent COVID-19. Sequencing input: peripheral blood.

Here the CDR3 reads CASSADRGPYYGYTF. In DNA form, the CDR3 reads TGTGCCAGCAGTGCGGACAGGGGCCCCTACTATGGCTACACCTTC. The chain is built from TRBV25-1 and TRBJ1-2, with 9 bases identical to TRBD1. V dropped 4 bases and J dropped 3; count of bases not matched to a gene: 6. The CDR3 consists of 15 residues. The germline V gene has CDR1 MGHDK and CDR2 SYGVNS.